The 3 T cell receptor beta chains listed next were all sequenced from one sample in a study of blood T cell repertoires in COVID-19. The method was immunoSEQ multiplex PCR; TCRdb's version includes in-frame clones alone and lacks a portion of them. The data contain about 150,000 clones, around 74% of them singletons. Input material: peripheral blood. The receptors were sampled from a woman aged 80 or older with acute or convalescent COVID-19.

This clone was found a few times. This chain links TRBV5-6 with TRBJ1-1, with D tentatively TRBD1 (5 bases). V was clipped by 4 bases and J by 1 base, with 14 bases between them. From germline, CDR1 is SGHDT and CDR2 YYEEEE. CDR3 length: 15 residues. CDR3 amino acids: CASSHRQNKNTEAFF. CDR3 DNA: TGTGCCAGCAGCCATCGACAGAACAAGAACACTGAAGCTTTCTTT.

J is TRBJ1-1 and V is TRBV6-5; maybe TRBD1 (5 bases). V shed 5 bases and J shed 1 base, with 11 bases lying between them. Germline V gene data show CDR1 as MNHEY and CDR2 as SVGAGI. This CDR3 region has 14 residues. CDR3 residues: CASSPGHQNTEAFF. For the CDR3, the DNA is TGTGCCAGCAGTCCCGGACACCAGAACACTGAAGCTTTCTTT.

Written as DNA, the CDR3 is TGTGCCAGCAGCGCTCAGGGGCCCCATGGCTACACCTTC. Translation: CASSAQGPHGYTF. The chain is built from TRBV9 and TRBJ1-2; perhaps TRBD1 as D (6 bases). CDR1 is SGDLS, CDR2 YYNGEE, per germline. The CDR3 spans 13 residues. Trimming stripped 3 bases from V and 6 bases from J, with 12 bases between.